The table lists the clone carrying this T cell receptor beta chain with a count of one. This entry comes from a study of blood T cell repertoires in COVID-19. Overall study context: The United States, Italy and Spain provided the acute and convalescent COVID-19 samples.

Original methodology: Amplification with reference gene primers provided the estimates of nucleated cell counts. Repertoires were generated with immunoSEQ multiplex PCR, while TCRdb's copy carries only in-frame clones and drops some. The V and J calls and the clone size are those of that table, but D and trimming were determined from the DNA. The sample has about 180,000 clones; approximately 78% are singletons. V lost 4 bases to trimming and J lost 1 base, with 18 bases between them. The CDR3 contains 17 residues. Per germline, CDR1 LNHDA and CDR2 SQIVND (reference sequence). This TCR was recovered from an elderly woman with COVID-19, enrolled during active disease. The sample comprised peripheral blood. The rearrangement uses TRBV19 and TRBJ2-3; D is uncertain. CDR3 in amino acids: CASSTPEVERGTDTQYF. The CDR3 bases are TGTGCCAGTAGTACCCCAGAGGTGGAGCGAGGCACAGATACGCAGTATTTT.